Shown below are 28 T cell receptor beta chains from a single sample sequenced in a study of CD8+CD57+ T cells in acquired aplastic anemia. The use of genomic DNA as template underpinned the TCR beta VDJ and CDR3 profiling. TCRdb passed the reads through MiXCR, listing each CDR3 protein once. Counted here are about 160,000 distinct CDR3 sequences, 40% to 50% occurring once; the ten biggest clones make up about 2.6%. The patients chosen for sequencing had shown expansion of CD8+CD57+ cells (detected by flow cytometry). The sequencing sample was made of sorted CD4+, CD8+, or CD8+CD57+ T cells (not recorded which) from PBMCs. Source of these receptors: a human donor with aplastic anemia.

This clonotype was counted a few times. V is TRBV10-3 and J is TRBJ2-7, with 11 bases matching TRBD1. CDR3 length equals 12 residues. The V and J ends lost 8 bases and 3 bases, in that order; junction bases with no gene match: 0. CDR1 ENHRY and CDR2 SYGVKD come from the germline V gene. This chain's CDR3 is CAIGTGGYEQYF. The CDR3 bases are TGTGCCATCGGGACAGGGGGCTACGAGCAGTACTTC.

This clonotype is a singleton in its sample. This chain joins TRBV20-1 and TRBJ1-4, with a possible D match to TRBD1 (6 bases). The CDR3 is 16 residues long. Germline V gives CDR1 DFQATT, CDR2 SNEGSKA (reference sequence). V shed 2 bases and J shed 3 bases, with 16 bases lying between them. The chain's CDR3 is CSARIDRFPANEKLFF. The CDR3, as DNA: TGCAGTGCTAGAATAGACAGGTTCCCAGCTAATGAAAAACTGTTTTTT.

Note on this clonotype: Possible read error: a much larger clone is one base away. The chain links TRBV7-3 to TRBJ2-1; 8 bases align to TRBD1. Germline CDR1 SGHTA, CDR2 FQGTGA. The CDR3 is made up of 11 amino acids. As DNA, the CDR3 is TGTGCCAGCAGCGACGGACAGGGCATTATCTTC. It yields the protein CASSDGQGIIF.

This clonotype was counted many times. The chain carries TRBV2 and TRBJ2-7; 7 nucleotides align to TRBD2. The CDR3 length is 12 residues. In germline, CDR1 is SNHLY, CDR2 FYNNEI. V shed 9 bases, J shed 6 bases, and the junction held 8 bases outside the gene matches. This CDR3 reads CARGLGGGEQYF. The CDR3 nucleotides are TGTGCCAGGGGCTTGGGGGGGGGCGAGCAGTACTTC.

Only a few counts were recorded for this clonotype. This rearrangement joins TRBV7-2 to TRBJ1-6, with a tentative D call TRBD1 (6 bases). The germline CDR1 and CDR2 sequences are SGHTA and FQGNSA. The V and J ends lost 1 base and 8 bases respectively, with 6 bases between them. The CDR3 contains 13 residues. As DNA, the CDR3 is TGTGCCAGCAGCTTAGAGGGGGATTCACCCCTCCACTTT. Translating it yields CASSLEGDSPLHF.

Notes on this clonotype: A much larger clone lies a single base off, so this may be a read error. Since no conserved phenylalanine or tryptophan closes the CDR3, a read error is the likely cause. The DNA is omitted, as the CDR3 cannot be located on it reliably, and the CDR3 follows TCRdb's listing. The rearrangement uses TRBV20-1 and TRBJ1-1; the table's D call, TRBD1, was not checked against the DNA. From its first to its last residue, the CDR3 has 11 amino acids. From germline, CDR1 is DFQATT and CDR2 SNEGSKA (reference sequence). The CDR3 spells CSAGGGQGTFS.

This chain connects TRBV15 to TRBJ1-1; TRBD1 is a possible D gene (5 bases). Germline-derived CDR1 and CDR2 are LNHNV and YYDKDF (reference sequence). Trimming removed 8 bases from V and 2 bases from J, with 18 bases in between. The CDR3 length is 15 residues. Written as DNA, the CDR3 is TGTGCCACCTCAGAGGGACTAGCGGGTAACACTGAAGCTTTCTTT. Translation gives CATSEGLAGNTEAFF.

This clonotype was picked up many times. The chain couples TRBV7-2 to TRBJ2-1, with 8 nucleotides matching TRBD2. The V and J ends lost 1 base and 15 bases, in that order; junction bases with no gene match: 5. Per the germline V gene, CDR1 is SGHTA and CDR2 is FQGNSA. The CDR3 runs 12 residues. The CDR3 DNA reads TGTGCCAGCAGCTTAGATCGGCTAGCGGGGTTCTTC. Translated: CASSLDRLAGFF. The full variable domain, its missing parts supplied by reference TRBV7-2 and TRBJ2-1, is GAGVSQSPSNKVTEKGKDVELRCDPISGHTALYWYRQSLGQGLEFLIYFQGNSAPDKSGLPSDRFSAERTGGSVSTLTIQRTQQEDSAVYLCASSLDRLAGFFGPGTRLTVL.

Worth noting for this clonotype: One junction end disagrees with the germline gene, perhaps due to a read error. V and J are TRBV20-1 and TRBJ1-6; TRBD1 agrees at 7 bases. The CDR3 is 17 amino acids. In germline, CDR1 is DFQATT, CDR2 SNEGSKA (reference sequence). For the CDR3, the DNA is TGCAGTGCTAGAGATCGGGTTCAACAGGGGTATAATTCACCCCTCTGCTTT. It encodes CSARDRVQQGYNSPLCF.

V is TRBV7-9 and J is TRBJ1-2, with D unclear. The V gene's germline CDR1 is SEHNR and CDR2 FQNEAQ (reference sequence). The CDR3 has 12 amino acids. The V and J ends lost 1 base and 7 bases respectively, with 7 bases between them. This CDR3 reads CASSLGDRGYTF. The CDR3 nucleotides are TGTGCCAGCAGCTTAGGGGATCGTGGCTACACCTTC. The full variable domain, with the rest looked up from reference TRBV7-9 and TRBJ1-2, is DTGVSQNPRHKITKRGQNVTFRCDPISEHNRLYWYRQTLGQGPEFLTYFQNEAQLEKSRLLSDRFSAERPKGSFSTLEIQRTEQGDSAMYLCASSLGDRGYTFGSGTRLTVV.

This clonotype was seen at least ten times. The chain is built from TRBV12-3 or TRBV12-4 and TRBJ1-1; D is possibly TRBD1 (6 bases). The length of the CDR3 is 15 residues. Trimming took off 6 bases at V and 0 bases at J, with 14 bases between the two ends. The CDR3 reads CASSRRQAMNTEAFF. Written as DNA, the CDR3 is TGTGCCAGCAGCCGCCGACAGGCTATGAACACTGAAGCTTTCTTT.

This clonotype was counted between two and nine times. The chain links TRBV5-4 to TRBJ2-5; TRBD1 matches at 11 bases. The CDR3 is made up of 14 amino acids. V dropped 4 bases and J dropped 4; count of bases not matched to a gene: 3. Germline V CDR1 and CDR2: SGHNT, YYREEE (reference sequence). The CDR3 reads CASSLGTGGETQYF. The CDR3 DNA is TGTGCCAGCAGCCTCGGGACAGGGGGAGAGACCCAGTACTTC. Full variable domain (missing parts from reference TRBV5-4 and TRBJ2-5): ETGVTQSPTHLIKTRGQQVTLRCSSQSGHNTVSWYQQALGQGPQFIFQYYREEENGRGNFPPRFSGLQFPNYSSELNVNALELDDSALYLCASSLGTGGETQYFGPGTRLLVL.

A few counts support this clonotype. A much larger clone lies a single base off, so this may be a read error. The CDR3 carries no conserved terminal phenylalanine or tryptophan, so it likely arises from a read error. The chain is built from TRBV2 and TRBJ1-1; no clear D. CDR1 is SNHLY and CDR2 is FYNNEI in the germline V gene. CDR3 size: 13 residues. V was cut by 6 bases and J by 1 base, with 9 bases left in between. The DNA for the CDR3 is TGTGCCAGCAGCGTAGACGGGAACACTGAAGCTTTCTCT. It codes for CASSVDGNTEAFS.

There are many counts of this clonotype. The rearrangement joins TRBV9 to TRBJ2-2, with D unresolved. The germline V and J ends were trimmed by 3 bases and 4 bases, with 13 bases remaining between them. The V gene's germline CDR1 is SGDLS and CDR2 YYNGEE. The CDR3 sequence is 15 residues long. CDR3 residues: CASSETHKTTGELFF. The CDR3 DNA reads TGTGCCAGCAGCGAGACCCACAAGACCACCGGGGAGCTGTTTTTT.

This clonotype was counted at least ten times. The chain joins TRBV7-2 to TRBJ2-2, with unresolved D. The germline V gene encodes CDR1 SGHTA and CDR2 FQGNSA. V lost 3 bases to trimming and J lost 3 bases, with 5 bases between them. The CDR3 is 13 residues long. CDR3 protein: CASSFWDTGELFF. Written as DNA, the CDR3 is TGTGCCAGCAGCTTCTGGGACACCGGGGAGCTGTTTTTT.

This chain links TRBV4-3 with TRBJ1-1; D is ambiguous. This CDR3 region has 13 residues. The germline gives CDR1 LGHNA, CDR2 YSLEER. V was trimmed by 0 bases and J by 4 bases, leaving 6 bases between them. This CDR3 reads CASSQDKSTEAFF. The CDR3 DNA reads TGCGCCAGCAGCCAAGATAAAAGCACTGAAGCTTTCTTT.

The chain is built from TRBV7-2 and TRBJ1-4; D ambiguous. The CDR3 length is 11 residues. CDR1 is SGHTA, CDR2 FQGNSA, per germline. V lost 2 bases, J lost 5 bases, and 0 bases lay in between. CDR3 sequence (DNA): TGTGCCAGCAGCTTAAATGAAAAACTGTTTTTT. Amino acid sequence: CASSLNEKLFF.

The chain couples TRBV19 to TRBJ2-3; maybe TRBD2 (6 bases). Germline V lookup: CDR1 LNHDA, CDR2 SQIVND (reference sequence). The length of the CDR3 is 16 residues. Trimming took 2 bases from V and 6 from J, leaving 18 bases between them. The CDR3 protein is CASSIRSDSRGDTQYF. The DNA of the CDR3 is TGTGCCAGTAGTATAAGGTCGGACTCCCGGGGGGATACGCAGTATTTT.

This clonotype has ten or more counts. V is TRBV7-3 and J is TRBJ2-6, with 10 nucleotides matching TRBD1. This CDR3 region has 15 residues. V trimming: 11 bases; J trimming: 3 bases; junction bases outside the gene matches: 7. Per the germline V gene, CDR1 is SGHTA and CDR2 is FQGTGA. CDR3 protein: CAFDRGLGGANVLTF. The DNA for the CDR3 is TGTGCCTTCGACAGGGGGCTCGGTGGGGCCAACGTCCTGACTTTC.

This clonotype was found many times. The DNA for the CDR3 is TGTGCCAGCAGTGAAGGAGTAGGGGCAAATCAGCCCCAGCATTTT. It encodes CASSEGVGANQPQHF. This chain joins TRBV6-1 and TRBJ1-5, with a possible D match to TRBD1 (5 bases). This CDR3 is 15 amino acids long. The V gene lost 1 base and the J gene lost 4 bases, with 11 bases spanning the gap. The germline V gene has CDR1 MNHNS and CDR2 SASEGT.

V and J are TRBV7-8 and TRBJ1-4; TRBD1 might be the D (5 bases). This CDR3 contains 15 residues. The germline gives CDR1 SGHVS, CDR2 FQNEAQ. V was pared by 1 base and J by 5 bases, with 11 bases between. The CDR3: CASSLVGASNEKLFF. The DNA for the CDR3 is TGTGCCAGCAGCTTAGTCGGGGCCTCCAATGAAAAACTGTTTTTT.

This clonotype was found a few times. The chain combines TRBV25-1 with TRBJ2-1, with 14 positions matching TRBD2. Trimming cost V 6 bases and J 1 base; bases outside gene matches: 8. Germline V gene data show CDR1 as MGHDK and CDR2 as SYGVNS. The CDR3 is made up of 18 amino acids. The CDR3 spells CASSPGLAGELSYNEQFF. CDR3 sequence (DNA): TGTGCCAGCAGCCCGGGACTAGCGGGAGAATTGTCCTACAATGAGCAGTTCTTC.

This clonotype was counted ten times or more. One base away lies a much larger clone, so this may be a sequencing read error. The J gene is TRBJ2-1, the V gene TRBV7-2; D is unclear. V lost 2 bases, J lost 5 bases, and 7 bases lay in between. Germline CDR1 and CDR2: SGHTA and FQGNSA. This CDR3 region has 13 residues. As DNA, the CDR3 is TGTGCCAGCAGCTTATTTAGGGACAATGAGCAGTTCTTC. Translating it yields CASSLFRDNEQFF. Full variable domain (rest looked up from reference TRBV7-2 and TRBJ2-1): GAGVSQSPSNKVTEKGKDVELRCDPISGHTALYWYRQSLGQGLEFLIYFQGNSAPDKSGLPSDRFSAERTGGSVSTLTIQRTQQEDSAVYLCASSLFRDNEQFFGPGTRLTVL.

The table lists this clonotype with many counts. This chain links TRBV6-6 with TRBJ1-1; D is perhaps TRBD1 (6 bases). This CDR3 comprises 15 residues. Germline V lookup: CDR1 MNHNY, CDR2 SVGAGI (reference sequence). Trimming took off 4 bases at V and 0 bases at J, with 12 bases between the two ends. CDR3 in amino acids: CASSSTGTVNTEAFF. The CDR3 bases are TGTGCCAGCAGTTCAACAGGGACGGTGAACACTGAAGCTTTCTTT.

Many counts were recorded for this clonotype. The chain links TRBV10-3 to TRBJ1-3; D gene uncertain. With 2 bases removed from V and 0 bases from J, the gap between germline ends came to 11 bases. This CDR3 spans 16 amino acids. Germline CDR1 reads ENHRY; CDR2 reads SYGVKD. CDR3 amino acids: CAISEGRRSSGNTIYF. DNA of the CDR3: TGTGCCATCAGTGAGGGCAGGAGAAGCTCTGGAAACACCATATATTTT.

This clonotype came up a few times. The chain is built from TRBV7-2 and TRBJ2-1; TRBD1 is a possible D gene (6 bases). Germline V gene sequence: CDR1 SGHTA, CDR2 FQGNSA. The CDR3 runs to 13 residues. V lost 3 bases to trimming and J lost 4 bases, with 7 bases between them. The CDR3 region is CASSLTGYNEQFF. CDR3 sequence (DNA): TGTGCCAGCAGCTTGACAGGTTACAATGAGCAGTTCTTC.

This clonotype was seen at least ten times. The rearrangement joins TRBV19 to TRBJ1-3; no definite D call. The CDR3 totals 14 residues. Germline lookup yields CDR1 LNHDA and CDR2 SQIVND (reference sequence). V was cut by 4 bases and J by 6 bases, with 13 bases left in between. In DNA, the CDR3 is TGTGCCAGTAGTAATCGACGGATTCCAAACACCATATATTTT. Its translation: CASSNRRIPNTIYF.

This clonotype appeared many times. The rearrangement joins TRBV20-1 to TRBJ2-1, with TRBD2 matching over 9 bases. The CDR3 is made up of 14 amino acids. Germline lookup yields CDR1 DFQATT and CDR2 SNEGSKA (reference sequence). CDR3 in amino acids: CSTPGNSGSNEQFF. The CDR3 bases are TGCTCCACCCCCGGGAATAGCGGGAGCAATGAGCAGTTCTTC.